This T cell receptor beta chain was found in a study of Ad26.COV2.S vaccination and SARS-CoV-2 variants (dated by TCRdb to the early 2020s). General notes on the study: Vaccine-arm donors were drawn from COV1001, a multicentre, randomized, double-blind, placebo-controlled phase I-IIa trial of Ad26.COV2.S in healthy adults. Participants in the trial were split at random into five groups of five each, receiving low-dose or high-dose Ad26.COV2.S once or twice, or else placebo on both occasions. Dosing of Ad26.COV2.S was intramuscular, at either 5x10^10 or 1x10^11 viral particles, delivered as one shot or as two shots spaced 56 days apart. A total of approximately 30 samples were included in the TCR-sequenced set, comprising roughly 19 Ad26.COV2.S vaccine recipients, 5 placebo recipients and 8 SARS-CoV-2 convalescent individuals. Throughout the experiments and outcome assessment, investigators stayed blinded to trial group allocation. TCRbeta repertoire sequencing served as the tool for gauging how specific and how broad the SARS-CoV-2-reactive T cell receptors were following Ad26.COV2.S vaccination. Beyond this particular receptor, the publication reports: Comparing responses between vaccine doses or regimens was not something the study was powered to do. Ad26.COV2.S recipients had higher spike-specific TCR breadth than placebo recipients (P = 0.0014). Comparable non-spike TCR breadth was observed between vaccine and placebo recipients, consistent with only spike being contained in the vaccine. The authors noted that total T cell responses may have been underestimated by the TCR breadth and depth analyses. Substantial breadth of spike-specific CD8+ and CD4+ T cell responses was reported after vaccination.

TCRbeta CDR3 regions were sequenced with the immunoSEQ Assay. After extraction, genomic DNA underwent amplification by bias-controlled multiplex PCR, followed by high-throughput sequencing. On the authors' methods: To quantify the absolute abundance of each unique TCRbeta CDR3 region, sequences were collapsed and filtered. Usable DNA was measured by amplifying reference genes present in all nucleated cells, and TCRbeta template counts were normalized to that usable DNA to estimate T cell fraction. Repertoire TCRs were annotated as SARS-CoV-2-specific when V gene, CDR3 amino acid sequence and J gene were exactly matched to a known reactive TCR set. The reference SARS-CoV-2 TCR set came from MIRA and was filtered for enrichment in COVID-19-positive ImmuneCODE repertoires, removing public or cross-reactive TCRs. Using the MIRA antigens, annotated TCRs were further analysed by specific ORF or by position within an ORF. Depth was the summed frequency of annotated unique rearrangements, while breadth was defined as annotated unique rearrangements over total unique productive rearrangements. Group comparisons of TCR breadth used two-sided Wilcoxon rank-sum tests. TCRdb limited this immuneACCESS table to in-frame rearrangements with V and J called. A share of clones is missing; checked studies link under half to unresolved V genes, and the rest is unexplained. V and J calls and clone size follow that table, whereas D and trimming were derived from the DNA. The sample table shows roughly 350,000 clones, and about nine tenths are seen once. The ten top clones hold more than 3% of the sample.

Points on this clone: Its antigen has not been determined. It has no much larger one-base neighbor in the sample; base qualities were not kept.

The intended sense of this specimen's treatment or condition label: some 20 received Ad26.COV2.S at low or high dose, single or two shots; roughly five received placebo; per-sample allocation not given. Repertoires of vaccine and placebo recipients were sequenced from samples collected on day 63 after the first injection. Cohort 1b enrolled 20 to 30 adults aged 18-55 years at a single site in Boston, USA, between 29 July and 7 August 2020. Ad26.COV2.S was a replication-incompetent adenovirus type 26 vector expressing a prefusion-stabilized SARS-CoV-2 spike protein from the original Wuhan strain. CDR1 and CDR2 are read off the germline V gene as MGHRA and YSYEKL. The trim is 2 bases for V and 0 bases for J, with a gap of 11 bases between the germline ends. The CDR3 runs 16 residues from the cysteine to the phenylalanine. The kept DNA is CDR3 alone, 48 bases in frame from the first base.

Recombination linked TRBV4-1 to TRBJ1-3, with no confident D gene call. The sequence was obtained from a person aged 18-65 years who received the Ad26.COV2.S COVID-19 vaccine or a placebo. The source was peripheral blood, collected in a trial of Ad26.COV2.S vaccine versus placebo. The nucleotides are TGCGCCAGCAGCCAATTTTCAGGACTCTCTGGAAACACCATATATTTT. It is translated as CASSQFSGLSGNTIYF.